The rows below give T cell receptor beta chains drawn from one sample of a study of blood T cell repertoires in COVID-19. Only in-frame clones appear in the TCRdb table, and some are missing; sequencing was by immunoSEQ multiplex PCR. The table has about 55,000 clones, roughly four fifths seen once. The specimen sequenced was peripheral blood. Receptors originate from a woman in her sixties or seventies with acute or convalescent COVID-19. Each CDR3 is given with its conserved first and last residue. Each record gives: J gene, D gene, V gene, clone size, CDR3 protein, CDR3 DNA. The D gene is left open where the match is weak. Not all rows give a size; the values are once, few, many and, for expanded clones, a class.

j_gene: TRBJ2-2
d_gene: .
v_gene: TRBV18
abundance: .
CDR3aa: CASFKQDTGELFF
CDR3nt: TGTGCCAGCTTTAAACAGGACACCGGGGAGCTGTTTTTT

j_gene: TRBJ1-6
d_gene: .
v_gene: TRBV6-5
abundance: .
CDR3aa: CASSSRGVYSPLHF
CDR3nt: TGTGCCAGCAGTTCTCGGGGTGTATATTCACCCCTCCACTTT

j_gene: TRBJ1-1
d_gene: .
v_gene: TRBV30
abundance: medium-sized
CDR3aa: CAWSAGVNTEAFF
CDR3nt: TGTGCCTGGAGTGCGGGGGTTAACACTGAAGCTTTCTTT

j_gene: TRBJ2-2
d_gene: .
v_gene: TRBV28
abundance: .
CDR3aa: CASSPSRDTSRNTGELFF
CDR3nt: TGTGCCAGCAGCCCCTCCCGGGACACCTCGCGAAACACCGGGGAGCTGTTTTTT

j_gene: TRBJ1-2
d_gene: TRBD1
v_gene: TRBV2
abundance: .
CDR3aa: CASSRDREMEYGYTF
CDR3nt: TGTGCCAGCAGTCGGGACAGAGAGATGGAATATGGCTACACCTTC

j_gene: TRBJ1-2
d_gene: .
v_gene: TRBV20-1
abundance: .
CDR3aa: CSASEELAYGYTF
CDR3nt: TGCAGTGCTAGTGAGGAGCTCGCTTATGGCTACACCTTC

j_gene: TRBJ1-1
d_gene: .
v_gene: TRBV28
abundance: .
CDR3aa: CASSLGGVSTEAFF
CDR3nt: TGTGCCAGCAGTTTAGGTGGTGTTAGCACTGAAGCTTTCTTT

j_gene: TRBJ1-1
d_gene: .
v_gene: TRBV18
abundance: .
CDR3aa: CASSPRQGQNTEAFF
CDR3nt: TGTGCCAGCTCCCCTCGGCAGGGCCAGAACACTGAAGCTTTCTTT

j_gene: TRBJ2-5
d_gene: .
v_gene: TRBV7-2
abundance: .
CDR3aa: CASSLRPGGETQYF
CDR3nt: TGTGCCAGCAGCTTACGACCCGGGGGAGAGACCCAGTACTTC

j_gene: TRBJ1-1
d_gene: .
v_gene: TRBV2
abundance: .
CDR3aa: CASSLTWTAEAFF
CDR3nt: TGTGCCAGCAGCCTAACATGGACAGCTGAAGCTTTCTTT

j_gene: TRBJ2-7
d_gene: TRBD1
v_gene: TRBV20-1
abundance: .
CDR3aa: CSASKGGDEQYF
CDR3nt: TGCAGTGCTAGTAAAGGGGGCGACGAGCAGTACTTC

j_gene: TRBJ2-7
d_gene: TRBD2
v_gene: TRBV4-1
abundance: .
CDR3aa: CASSQAGLADFSYEQYF
CDR3nt: TGCGCCAGCAGCCAAGCAGGACTAGCGGACTTCTCCTACGAGCAGTACTTC

j_gene: TRBJ2-2
d_gene: TRBD2
v_gene: TRBV14
abundance: .
CDR3aa: CASSRDLAGTGELFF
CDR3nt: TGTGCCAGCAGCCGCGATCTAGCGGGAACCGGGGAGCTGTTTTTT

j_gene: TRBJ1-1
d_gene: .
v_gene: TRBV28
abundance: .
CDR3aa: CAGRRSGNTEAFF
CDR3nt: TGTGCCGGTCGCCGCTCGGGGAACACTGAAGCTTTCTTT

j_gene: TRBJ1-1
d_gene: .
v_gene: TRBV27
abundance: .
CDR3aa: CASSSNLGTSEAFF
CDR3nt: TGTGCCAGCAGTTCAAACCTCGGGACATCTGAAGCTTTCTTT

j_gene: TRBJ1-3
d_gene: TRBD1
v_gene: TRBV18
abundance: once
CDR3aa: CASSPRRTGVSGNTIYF
CDR3nt: TGTGCCAGCTCGCCTCGGAGGACAGGGGTCTCTGGAAACACCATATATTTT

j_gene: TRBJ1-2
d_gene: TRBD1
v_gene: TRBV19
abundance: .
CDR3aa: CASSLPGGYGYTF
CDR3nt: TGTGCCAGTAGCCTCCCAGGGGGCTATGGCTACACCTTC

j_gene: TRBJ2-1
d_gene: TRBD1
v_gene: TRBV5-5
abundance: .
CDR3aa: CASSPGTGSYNEQFF
CDR3nt: TGTGCCAGCAGCCCCGGGACAGGGTCTTACAATGAGCAGTTCTTC

j_gene: TRBJ2-5
d_gene: .
v_gene: TRBV19
abundance: .
CDR3aa: CASSIQASQETQYF
CDR3nt: TGTGCCAGTAGTATTCAGGCCTCCCAAGAGACCCAGTACTTC

j_gene: TRBJ1-2
d_gene: .
v_gene: TRBV6-1
abundance: .
CDR3aa: CASSERRVGSYGYTF
CDR3nt: TGTGCCAGCAGTGAAAGGAGGGTGGGAAGCTATGGCTACACCTTC

j_gene: TRBJ2-3
d_gene: TRBD2
v_gene: TRBV5-4
abundance: .
CDR3aa: CASSLTSDSTDTQYF
CDR3nt: TGTGCCAGCAGCTTGACTAGCGATAGCACAGATACGCAGTATTTT

j_gene: TRBJ2-1
d_gene: .
v_gene: TRBV21-1
abundance: .
CDR3aa: CASSKAPSGSYNEQFF
CDR3nt: TGTGCCAGCAGCAAAGCTCCTAGCGGGAGTTACAATGAGCAGTTCTTC

j_gene: TRBJ1-1
d_gene: .
v_gene: TRBV20-1
abundance: few
CDR3aa: CSASGGGTEAFF
CDR3nt: TGCAGTGCTAGTGGGGGAGGCACTGAAGCTTTCTTT